This T cell receptor (beta chain) was obtained from a study of blood T cell repertoires in COVID-19. Study background: Some COVID-19 samples were acute and others convalescent; all came from the United States, Italy and Spain. T cells, B-cell-depleted T cells, or PBMCs supplied cDNA or gDNA.

Methods used by the authors: Reference gene primer amplification gave nucleated cell count estimates. Assay: immunoSEQ multiplex PCR; the TCRdb copy retains only in-frame clones and omits some. That table supplies the V and J calls and clone size; D and trimming were determined from the DNA. The sample lists 90,000 to 110,000 clones, 81% occurring once. This TCR came from a woman aged 70 to 79 with acute or convalescent COVID-19. The sequenced sample was peripheral blood.

As DNA, the CDR3 is TGCAGCGCCAGGGAAGGGGCGGACGGAAATGAAAAACTGTTTTTT. Its translation: CSAREGADGNEKLFF. This rearrangement joins TRBV29-1 to TRBJ1-4, with a tentative D call TRBD1 (5 bases). Germline-derived CDR1 and CDR2 are SQVTM and ANQGSEA. CDR3 length equals 15 residues. V was clipped by 7 bases and J by 5 bases, with 20 bases between them.